These 11 T cell receptor beta chains were sequenced from one sample in a study of a mutant IDH1 vaccine in newly diagnosed glioma. Stated time point: week 11, during vaccination. The study gave 300 ug of mutant IDH1 20-mer peptide per vaccine dose, with topical imiquimod. Their target antigens are unknown. Assay: immunoSEQ multiplex PCR; the TCRdb copy retains only in-frame clones and omits some. The sample records some 120,000 clones, 80% being singletons. Source: PBMCs, taken from a glioma patient whose treatment included an IDH1 peptide vaccine. These receptors were obtained from a middle-aged man with glioma.

This clone turned up a few times. The chain employs TRBV5-1 and TRBJ1-1; D possibly corresponds to TRBD1 (5 bases). Germline V gene data show CDR1 as SGHRS and CDR2 as YFSETQ. This CDR3 is built from 13 residues. V gave up 3 bases and J gave up 1 base, with 7 bases separating them. This chain's CDR3 is CASSWQGNTEAFF. DNA of the CDR3: TGCGCCAGCAGCTGGCAGGGGAACACTGAAGCTTTCTTT.

V is TRBV2 and J is TRBJ2-3; 8 positions agree with TRBD2. CDR3 size: 14 residues. V was pared by 7 bases and J by 4 bases, with 7 bases of the junction left unmatched. Per germline, CDR1 SNHLY and CDR2 FYNNEI. CDR3 sequence: CASKGLVIADTQYF. The DNA of the CDR3 is TGTGCCAGCAAGGGACTAGTTATCGCAGATACGCAGTATTTT.

This clone was detected a few times. The chain combines TRBV2 with TRBJ1-4; no reliable D call. CDR3 size: 13 residues. Looked up from germline, CDR1 is SNHLY and CDR2 is FYNNEI. The V end was cut by 6 bases, the J end by 4 bases, with 9 bases between. CDR3 in DNA: TGTGCCAGCAGGGTAGGGATTAATGAAAAACTGTTTTTT. Translation: CASRVGINEKLFF.

V and J are TRBV15 and TRBJ1-5; 8 bases fit TRBD1. Germline V gene lookup returns CDR1 LNHNV and CDR2 YYDKDF (reference sequence). The trim removed 6 bases at V and 6 bases at J, leaving 7 bases unmatched. This CDR3 comprises 14 residues. CDR3 DNA sequence: TGTGCCACCAGTGGGCAGGGGGCAGGTCAGCCCCAGCATTTT. Translation: CATSGQGAGQPQHF.

This chain connects TRBV5-1 to TRBJ1-1; 8 positions match TRBD1. The germline V gene encodes CDR1 SGHRS and CDR2 YFSETQ. This CDR3 region has 14 residues. Unmatched junction bases numbered 6, after V lost 2 bases and J lost 6 bases. The CDR3 here is CASSLRTGKAEAFF. The CDR3 DNA reads as TGCGCCAGCAGCTTACGGACAGGGAAGGCTGAAGCTTTCTTT.

J is TRBJ1-1 and V is TRBV7-2; a weak D match, TRBD1 (6 bases). The germline V gene encodes CDR1 SGHTA and CDR2 FQGNSA. This CDR3 region has 18 residues. V lost 2 bases and J 4 bases, leaving 23 bases between the germline ends. As DNA, the CDR3 is TGTGCCAGCAGCTTATTCTCCCAGGGGAGGATCAGGGGCACTGAAGCTTTCTTT. This encodes CASSLFSQGRIRGTEAFF.

V and J are TRBV6-6 and TRBJ1-2, with 12 positions matching TRBD1. The V segment lost 9 bases and the J segment 8 bases; nucleotides outside the gene matches: 7. The CDR3 has 13 residues. Looked up from germline, CDR1 is MNHNY and CDR2 is SVGAGI (reference sequence). In DNA, the CDR3 is TGTGCCAGGAGGGACAGGGGGCGAGAAGGCTACACCTTC. It is translated as CARRDRGREGYTF.

CDR3 in amino acids: CASSQDRQGLNEQFF. Here the CDR3 DNA reads TGCGCCAGCAGCCAGGACCGACAGGGTCTCAATGAGCAGTTCTTC. This chain links TRBV4-1 with TRBJ2-1; 7 bases match TRBD1. Germline CDR1 and CDR2: MGHRA and YSYEKL. CDR3 length equals 15 residues. The junction had 8 bases not matched to a gene; V was cut back by 3 bases and J by 6 bases.

The chain couples TRBV6-4 to TRBJ1-2, with D perhaps TRBD1 (5 bases). Trimming took 0 bases from V and 4 from J, leaving 9 bases between them. The CDR3 runs to 14 residues. The V gene's germline CDR1 is MRHNA and CDR2 SNTAGT. CDR3 in amino acids: CASSDSWGGYGYTF. The CDR3 nucleotides are TGTGCCAGCAGTGACTCGTGGGGCGGCTATGGCTACACCTTC.

This rearrangement joins TRBV6-1 to TRBJ2-3; TRBD2 matches at 7 bases. Germline trimming cut 1 base from V and 3 bases from J; bases unmatched to any gene: 7. The CDR3 spans 16 residues. The germline gives CDR1 MNHNS, CDR2 SASEGT. CDR3 in DNA: TGTGCCAGCAGTGAAGATGGGGGGGACGGAACAGATACGCAGTATTTT. Translating gives CASSEDGGDGTDTQYF.

This rearrangement joins TRBV7-2 to TRBJ2-2; D uncertain. CDR1 is SGHTA, CDR2 FQGNSA, per germline. The CDR3 sequence is 14 residues long. V shed 1 base and J shed 4 bases, with 7 bases lying between them. CDR3 sequence reads: CASSLGSLTGELFF. In DNA form, the CDR3 reads TGTGCCAGCAGCTTAGGGTCTCTCACCGGGGAGCTGTTTTTT.